The present TCR beta chain was sequenced within a study of blood T cell repertoires in COVID-19. As for the study in general: COVID-19 samples, acute and convalescent, were from the United States, Italy and Spain. PBMCs, B-cell-depleted T cells, or T cells provided the cDNA or gDNA that made up the material.

Authors' processing steps: Amplification of reference gene primers was used by the study to estimate nucleated cell counts. The method was immunoSEQ multiplex PCR; TCRdb's version includes in-frame clones alone and lacks a portion of them. That table is the source of V, J and clone size, and D and trimming were worked out from the DNA. The table records more than 70,000 clones, around four fifths of them present only once. This clonotype was obtained from a human donor in a cohort sampled during active COVID-19. Source material: peripheral blood.

The CDR3 region is CASSPLDSSGNTIYF. The CDR3 bases are TGTGCCAGCAGTCCCCTCGACAGCTCTGGAAACACCATATATTTT. The chain recombines TRBV6-5 with TRBJ1-3; D is perhaps TRBD1 (5 bases). The CDR3 sequence is 15 residues long. The germline V and J ends were trimmed by 5 bases and 0 bases, with 11 bases remaining between them. The germline V gene encodes CDR1 MNHEY and CDR2 SVGAGI.